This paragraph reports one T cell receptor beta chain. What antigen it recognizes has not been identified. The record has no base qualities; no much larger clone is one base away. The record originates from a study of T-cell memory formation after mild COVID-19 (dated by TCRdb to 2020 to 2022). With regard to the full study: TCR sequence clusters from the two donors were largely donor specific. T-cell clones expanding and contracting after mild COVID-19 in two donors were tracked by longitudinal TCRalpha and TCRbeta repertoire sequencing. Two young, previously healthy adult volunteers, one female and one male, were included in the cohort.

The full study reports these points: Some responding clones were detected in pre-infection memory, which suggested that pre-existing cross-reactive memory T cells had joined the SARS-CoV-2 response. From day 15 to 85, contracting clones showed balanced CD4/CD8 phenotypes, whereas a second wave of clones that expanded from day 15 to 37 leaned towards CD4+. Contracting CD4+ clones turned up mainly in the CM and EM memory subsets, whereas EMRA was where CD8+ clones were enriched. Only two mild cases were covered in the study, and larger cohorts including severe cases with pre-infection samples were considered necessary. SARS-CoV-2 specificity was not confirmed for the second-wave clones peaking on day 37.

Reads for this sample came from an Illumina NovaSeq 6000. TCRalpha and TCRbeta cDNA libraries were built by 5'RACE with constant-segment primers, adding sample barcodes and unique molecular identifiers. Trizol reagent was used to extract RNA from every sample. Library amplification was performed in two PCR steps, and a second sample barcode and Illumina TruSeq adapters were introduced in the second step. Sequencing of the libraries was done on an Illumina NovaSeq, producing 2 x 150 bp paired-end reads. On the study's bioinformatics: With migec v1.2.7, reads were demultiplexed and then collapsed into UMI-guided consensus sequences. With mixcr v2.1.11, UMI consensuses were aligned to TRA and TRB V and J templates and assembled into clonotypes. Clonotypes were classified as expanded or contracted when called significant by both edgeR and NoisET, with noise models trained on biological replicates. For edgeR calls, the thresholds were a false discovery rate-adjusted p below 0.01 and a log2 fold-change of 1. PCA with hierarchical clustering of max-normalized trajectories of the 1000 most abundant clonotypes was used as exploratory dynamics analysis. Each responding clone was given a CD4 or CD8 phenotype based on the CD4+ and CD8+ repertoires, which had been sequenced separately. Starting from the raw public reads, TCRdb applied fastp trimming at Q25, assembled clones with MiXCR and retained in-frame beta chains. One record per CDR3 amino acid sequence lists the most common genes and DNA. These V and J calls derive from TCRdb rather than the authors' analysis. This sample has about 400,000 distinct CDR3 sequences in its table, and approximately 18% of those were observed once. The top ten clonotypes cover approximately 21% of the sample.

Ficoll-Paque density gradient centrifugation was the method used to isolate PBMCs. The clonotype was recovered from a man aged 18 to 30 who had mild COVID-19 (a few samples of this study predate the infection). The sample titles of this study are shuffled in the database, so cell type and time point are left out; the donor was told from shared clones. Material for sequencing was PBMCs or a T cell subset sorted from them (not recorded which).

In nucleotide form, the sequence is TGCGCCAGCAGCCAAGCAGAGACAGGGGCGTGGGAGACCCAGTACTTC. This yields the protein CASSQAETGAWETQYF. Here the chain combines TRBV4-1 and TRBJ2-5; TRBD1 fits 8 bases in the junction. CDR1 and CDR2, looked up from the germline V gene, are MGHRA and YSYEKL. Compared with germline, V lacks 1 base and J lacks 5 bases; bases without a gene match: 9. Its CDR3 holds 16 amino acids, cysteine through phenylalanine. Only the CDR3 part of the read is kept: 48 bases, read in frame from the first base.